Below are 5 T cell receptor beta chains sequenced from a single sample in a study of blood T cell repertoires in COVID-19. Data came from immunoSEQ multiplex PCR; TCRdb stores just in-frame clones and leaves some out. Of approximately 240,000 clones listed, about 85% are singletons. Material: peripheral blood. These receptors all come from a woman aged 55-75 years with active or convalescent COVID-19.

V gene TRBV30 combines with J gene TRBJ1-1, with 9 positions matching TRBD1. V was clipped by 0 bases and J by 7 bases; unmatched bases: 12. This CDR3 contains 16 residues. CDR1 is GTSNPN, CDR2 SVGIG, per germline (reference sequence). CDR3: CAWSVDNRDRASEAFF. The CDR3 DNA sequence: TGTGCCTGGAGTGTCGACAACCGGGACAGGGCGAGTGAAGCTTTCTTT.

DNA of the CDR3: TGTGCCAGCAGCTCGACCCGGACAGGTGATTCACCCCTCCACTTT. Protein sequence: CASSSTRTGDSPLHF. This chain joins TRBV7-8 and TRBJ1-6; TRBD1 aligns across 7 bases. Germline-derived CDR1 and CDR2 are SGHVS and FQNEAQ. The CDR3 loop spans 15 amino acids. Germline trimming cut 4 bases from V and 8 bases from J; bases unmatched to any gene: 8.

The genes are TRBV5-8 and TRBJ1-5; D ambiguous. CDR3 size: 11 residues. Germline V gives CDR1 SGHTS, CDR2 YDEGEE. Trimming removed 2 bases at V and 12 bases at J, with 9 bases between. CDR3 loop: CASSLYRLQHF. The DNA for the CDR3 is TGTGCCAGCAGCTTATACCGACTCCAGCATTTT. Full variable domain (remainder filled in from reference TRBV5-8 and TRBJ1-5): EAGVTQSPTHLIKTRGQQATLRCSPISGHTSVYWYQQALGLGLQFLLWYDEGEERNRGNFPPRFSGRQFPNYSSELNVNALELEDSALYLCASSLYRLQHFGDGTRLSIL.

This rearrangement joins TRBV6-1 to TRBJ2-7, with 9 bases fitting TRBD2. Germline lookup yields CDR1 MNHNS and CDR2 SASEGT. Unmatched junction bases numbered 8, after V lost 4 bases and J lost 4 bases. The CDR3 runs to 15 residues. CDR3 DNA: TGTGCCAGCAGTGTATGGGGCGGGAGGGCATACGAGCAGTACTTC. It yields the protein CASSVWGGRAYEQYF.

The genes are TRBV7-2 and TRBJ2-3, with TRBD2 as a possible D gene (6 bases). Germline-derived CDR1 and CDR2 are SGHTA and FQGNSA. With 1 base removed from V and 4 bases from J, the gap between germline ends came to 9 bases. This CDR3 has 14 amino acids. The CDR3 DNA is TGTGCCAGCAGCTTAGTTCTAGCGTCAGATACGCAGTATTTT. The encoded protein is CASSLVLASDTQYF. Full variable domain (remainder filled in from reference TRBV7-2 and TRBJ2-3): GAGVSQSPSNKVTEKGKDVELRCDPISGHTALYWYRQSLGQGLEFLIYFQGNSAPDKSGLPSDRFSAERTGGSVSTLTIQRTQQEDSAVYLCASSLVLASDTQYFGPGTRLTVL.